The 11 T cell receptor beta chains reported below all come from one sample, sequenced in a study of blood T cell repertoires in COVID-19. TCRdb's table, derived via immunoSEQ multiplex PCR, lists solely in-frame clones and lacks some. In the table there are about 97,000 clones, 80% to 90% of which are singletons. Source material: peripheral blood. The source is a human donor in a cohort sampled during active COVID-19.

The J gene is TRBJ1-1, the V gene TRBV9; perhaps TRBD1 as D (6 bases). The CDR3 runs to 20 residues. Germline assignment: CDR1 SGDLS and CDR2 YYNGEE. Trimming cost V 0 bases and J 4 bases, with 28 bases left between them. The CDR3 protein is CASSVAPLGRTGIGGTEAFF. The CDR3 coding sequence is TGTGCCAGCAGCGTAGCCCCACTAGGGCGAACAGGGATCGGAGGCACTGAAGCTTTCTTT.

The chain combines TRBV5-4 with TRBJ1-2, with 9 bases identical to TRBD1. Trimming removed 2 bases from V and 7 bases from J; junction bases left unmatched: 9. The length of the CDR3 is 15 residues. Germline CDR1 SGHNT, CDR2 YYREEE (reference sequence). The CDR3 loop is CASSLGEQGAPGYTF. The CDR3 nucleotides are TGTGCCAGCAGCTTAGGAGAACAGGGGGCGCCTGGCTACACCTTC.

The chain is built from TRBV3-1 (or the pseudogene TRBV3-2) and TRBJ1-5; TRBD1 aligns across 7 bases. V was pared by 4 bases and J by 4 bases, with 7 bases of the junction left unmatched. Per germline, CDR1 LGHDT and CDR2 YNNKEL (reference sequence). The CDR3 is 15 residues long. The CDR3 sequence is CASSRSDRPNQPQHF. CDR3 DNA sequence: TGTGCCAGCAGCCGGTCGGACAGGCCAAATCAGCCCCAGCATTTT.

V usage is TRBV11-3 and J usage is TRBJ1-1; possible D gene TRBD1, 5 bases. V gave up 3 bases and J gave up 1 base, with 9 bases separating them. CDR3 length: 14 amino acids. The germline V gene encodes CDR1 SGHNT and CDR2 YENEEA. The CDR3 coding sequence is TGTGCCAGCAGCTTTAGCGGGGGGAACACTGAAGCTTTCTTT. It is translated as CASSFSGGNTEAFF. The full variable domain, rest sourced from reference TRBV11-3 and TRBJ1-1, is EAGVVQSPRYKIIEKKQPVAFWCNPISGHNTLYWYLQNLGQGPELLIRYENEEAVDDSQLPKDRFSAERLKGVDSTLKIQPAELGDSAVYLCASSFSGGNTEAFFGQGTRLTVV.

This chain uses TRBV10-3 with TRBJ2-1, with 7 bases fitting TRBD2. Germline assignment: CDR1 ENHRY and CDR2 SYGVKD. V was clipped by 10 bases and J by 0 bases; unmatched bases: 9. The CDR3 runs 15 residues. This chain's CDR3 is CASVLGTTSYNEQFF. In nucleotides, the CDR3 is TGTGCCAGCGTTCTCGGGACTACCTCCTACAATGAGCAGTTCTTC.

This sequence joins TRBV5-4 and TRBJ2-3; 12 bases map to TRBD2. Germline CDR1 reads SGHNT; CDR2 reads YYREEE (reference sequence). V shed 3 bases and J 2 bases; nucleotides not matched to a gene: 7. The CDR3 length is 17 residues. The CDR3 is CASSSEGLAGSTDTQYF. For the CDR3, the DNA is TGTGCCAGCAGCTCCGAAGGACTAGCGGGATCCACAGATACGCAGTATTTT.

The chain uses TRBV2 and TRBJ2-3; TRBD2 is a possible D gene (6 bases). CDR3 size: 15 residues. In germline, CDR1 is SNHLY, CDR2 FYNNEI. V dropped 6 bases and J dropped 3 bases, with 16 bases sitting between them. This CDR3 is CASRPRGRGTDTQYF. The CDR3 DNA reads TGTGCCAGCAGACCACGAGGCCGGGGGACAGATACGCAGTATTTT.

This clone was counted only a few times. CDR3 amino acids: CASSDNFLNTEAFF. CDR3 in DNA: TGTGCCAGCAGTGATAACTTTCTGAACACTGAAGCTTTCTTT. This chain links TRBV2 with TRBJ1-1; D not certain. Trimming cost V 3 bases and J 0 bases, with 8 bases left between them. CDR3 length: 14 residues. In germline, CDR1 is SNHLY, CDR2 FYNNEI. Looking up the rest from reference TRBV2 and TRBJ1-1 gives the full variable domain: EPEVTQTPSHQVTQMGQEVILRCVPISNHLYFYWYRQILGQKVEFLVSFYNNEISEKSEIFDDQFSVERPDGSNFTLKIRSTKLEDSAMYFCASSDNFLNTEAFFGQGTRLTVV.

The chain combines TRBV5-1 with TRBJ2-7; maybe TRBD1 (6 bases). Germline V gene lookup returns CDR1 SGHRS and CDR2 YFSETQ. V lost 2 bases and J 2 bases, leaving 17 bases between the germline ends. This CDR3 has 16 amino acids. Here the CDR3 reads CASSLGGNLATYEQYF. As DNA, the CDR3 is TGCGCCAGCAGCTTAGGGGGTAACCTGGCCACCTACGAGCAGTACTTC.

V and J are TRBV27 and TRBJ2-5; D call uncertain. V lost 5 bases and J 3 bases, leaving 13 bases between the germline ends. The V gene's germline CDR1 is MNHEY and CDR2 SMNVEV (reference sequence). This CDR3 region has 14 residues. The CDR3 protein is CASSQNSPKETQYF. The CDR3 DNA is TGTGCCAGCAGTCAAAACTCCCCCAAAGAGACCCAGTACTTC.

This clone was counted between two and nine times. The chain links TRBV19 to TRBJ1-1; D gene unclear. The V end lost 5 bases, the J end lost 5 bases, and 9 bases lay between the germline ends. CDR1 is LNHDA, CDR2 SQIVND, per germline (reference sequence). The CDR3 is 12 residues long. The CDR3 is CASSPDSTEAFF. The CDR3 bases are TGTGCCAGTAGTCCAGACTCTACTGAAGCTTTCTTT.